The count of the clone carrying this T cell receptor (beta chain) is one. This specimen belongs to a study of Ad26.COV2.S vaccination and SARS-CoV-2 variants. Treatment: roughly 19 received Ad26.COV2.S at low or high dose, single or two shots; a few received placebo; per-sample allocation not given. Day 63 following the first vaccine or placebo injection was when the samples were taken. It was Wuhan-strain SARS-CoV-2 spike that the Ad26 vaccine vector expressed. Generated by immunoSEQ multiplex PCR, the TCRdb table keeps only in-frame clones and is missing some. This table has some 420,000 clones, 85% to 90% appearing once. Germline V gene lookup returns CDR1 LNHDA and CDR2 SQIVND (reference sequence). The CDR3 sequence is 12 residues long. V gave up 5 bases and J gave up 0 bases, with 4 bases separating them.

The J gene is TRBJ1-1, the V gene TRBV19; D is undetermined. The source material was peripheral blood, sampled in a trial of Ad26.COV2.S vaccine versus placebo. This TCR was recovered from a person aged 18-60 years who received the Ad26.COV2.S COVID-19 vaccine or a placebo. This CDR3 reads CASSLMNTEAFF. The DNA of the CDR3 is TGTGCCAGTAGTTTAATGAACACTGAAGCTTTCTTT.